These 22 T cell receptor beta chains were all obtained from the same sample, sequenced in a study of blood T cell repertoires in COVID-19. Assay: immunoSEQ multiplex PCR; the TCRdb copy retains only in-frame clones and omits some. The table includes 90,000 or so clones, around 83% detected once. What was sequenced was peripheral blood. Source of these receptors: a man in his 60s with acute or convalescent COVID-19.

The chain uses TRBV7-2 and TRBJ2-7; TRBD2 matches 8 bases. Germline CDR1 reads SGHTA; CDR2 reads FQGNSA. The V segment lost 2 bases and the J segment 2 bases; nucleotides outside the gene matches: 8. This CDR3 is built from 16 residues. The DNA for the CDR3 is TGTGCCAGCAGCTTAAAATTCGGGGGGGCCCCCTACGAGCAGTACTTC. Protein: CASSLKFGGAPYEQYF. Full variable domain (outside the CDR3, taken from reference TRBV7-2 and TRBJ2-7): GAGVSQSPSNKVTEKGKDVELRCDPISGHTALYWYRQSLGQGLEFLIYFQGNSAPDKSGLPSDRFSAERTGGSVSTLTIQRTQQEDSAVYLCASSLKFGGAPYEQYFGPGTRLTVT.

This chain joins TRBV15 and TRBJ2-1; D is possibly TRBD2 (6 bases). V lost 7 bases and J 2 bases, leaving 21 bases between the germline ends. Germline V gives CDR1 LNHNV, CDR2 YYDKDF (reference sequence). CDR3 length: 17 amino acids. CDR3 residues: CATNGDGGLRTYNEQFF. The CDR3 bases are TGTGCCACCAATGGGGACGGAGGGTTAAGAACCTACAATGAGCAGTTCTTC.

The chain is built from TRBV13 and TRBJ2-2; 10 nucleotides line up with TRBD2. From germline, CDR1 is PRHDT and CDR2 FYEKMQ (reference sequence). Trimming at V came to 0 bases and at J to 4 bases, leaving 14 bases not matched to a gene. The CDR3 length is 20 residues. CDR3 bases: TGTGCCAGCAGCTTAGGCCTAATTGTGCCTAGCGGGGGAATCACCGGGGAGCTGTTTTTT. This codes for CASSLGLIVPSGGITGELFF.

The chain recombines TRBV6-4 with TRBJ1-1; TRBD1 agrees at 7 bases. The V gene end was trimmed by 4 bases and the J gene end by 3 bases; junction bases not matched to a gene: 5. This CDR3 contains 14 residues. In germline, CDR1 is MRHNA, CDR2 SNTAGT. CDR3 sequence: CASSVSGGHTEAFF. The CDR3 nucleotides are TGTGCCAGCAGTGTCTCAGGGGGACACACTGAAGCTTTCTTT.

This rearrangement joins TRBV7-2 to TRBJ2-1, with 11 positions matching TRBD2. This CDR3 is 16 amino acids long. CDR1 and CDR2 (germline): SGHTA, FQGNSA. The junction had 7 bases not matched to a gene; V was cut back by 5 bases and J by 4 bases. Here the CDR3 reads CASSPYSGGGYNEQFF. CDR3 nucleotide sequence: TGTGCCAGCAGCCCCTATAGCGGGGGGGGGTACAATGAGCAGTTCTTC.

J is TRBJ1-2 and V is TRBV18; D unresolved. Between the trimmed V and J ends, which lost 0 bases and 8 bases, there was a span of 13 bases. The CDR3 spans 14 residues. Germline loops: CDR1 KGHSH, CDR2 LQKENI. The CDR3 protein is CASSPPEGLWGYTF. Written as DNA, the CDR3 is TGTGCCAGCTCACCACCTGAAGGACTGTGGGGCTACACCTTC.

The chain has TRBV7-9 and TRBJ1-2; D might be TRBD1 (6 bases). Germline CDR1 reads SEHNR; CDR2 reads FQNEAQ (reference sequence). V was clipped by 4 bases and J by 4 bases, with 16 bases between them. CDR3 length: 15 amino acids. CDR3 DNA sequence: TGTGCCAGCAGCTCTCCCGAACAGGGAGCCTATGGCTACACCTTC. Encoded protein: CASSSPEQGAYGYTF.

The rearrangement joins TRBV2 to TRBJ1-2; D may be TRBD1 (6 bases). Germline-derived CDR1 and CDR2 are SNHLY and FYNNEI. V lost 5 bases and J 2 bases, leaving 12 bases between the germline ends. This CDR3 comprises 14 residues. The CDR3 is CASSKTGSNYGYTF. The CDR3 bases are TGTGCCAGCAGTAAAACAGGGTCCAACTATGGCTACACCTTC.

The gene calls are TRBV7-6 and TRBJ2-7; 8 bases agree with TRBD1. The trim removed 5 bases at V and 3 bases at J, leaving 15 bases unmatched. Germline V lookup: CDR1 SGHVS, CDR2 FNYEAQ. The CDR3 is 17 amino acids. This CDR3 reads CASSHHPGQGSYYEQYV. As DNA, the CDR3 is TGTGCCAGCAGCCATCACCCAGGACAGGGTAGCTACTACGAGCAGTACGTC.

The rearrangement links TRBV19 to TRBJ2-5; TRBD2 matches 7 bases. The germline gives CDR1 LNHDA, CDR2 SQIVND (reference sequence). Germline trimming cut 1 base from V and 4 bases from J; bases unmatched to any gene: 3. This CDR3 has 14 residues. The CDR3 protein is CASSIGGGRETQYF. The CDR3 coding sequence is TGTGCCAGTAGTATAGGGGGAGGGAGAGAGACCCAGTACTTC.

The genes are TRBV3-1 (or the pseudogene TRBV3-2) and TRBJ2-6; D uncertain. CDR3 length: 13 residues. Germline assignment: CDR1 LGHDT and CDR2 YNNKEL (reference sequence). V shed 8 bases and J shed 1 base, with 6 bases lying between them. The CDR3 spells CASVKSGANVLTF. The CDR3 region has the DNA TGTGCCAGCGTCAAATCTGGGGCCAACGTCCTGACTTTC.

The chain employs TRBV24-1 and TRBJ2-1; 7 bases line up with TRBD1. The CDR3 has 15 residues. Germline V lookup: CDR1 KGHDR, CDR2 SFDVKD. The J segment lost 7 bases and the V segment lost 4 bases, leaving 9 bases of the junction unmatched. The CDR3 DNA follows: TGTGCCACCAGTGAGCATGGACAGGCAGGGAATGAGCAGTTCTTC. Its translation: CATSEHGQAGNEQFF.

The chain is built from TRBV7-9 and TRBJ2-7, with 11 bases identical to TRBD1. The germline V gene has CDR1 SEHNR and CDR2 FQNEAQ (reference sequence). The CDR3 runs to 14 residues. V lost 3 bases, J lost 6 bases, and 4 bases stayed unmatched. The CDR3 sequence: CASSFEGQGVEQYV. The CDR3 bases are TGTGCCAGCAGCTTCGAGGGACAGGGGGTCGAGCAGTACGTC.

The chain employs TRBV19 and TRBJ2-3; 12 bases fit TRBD2. V was pared by 4 bases and J by 3 bases, with 20 bases of the junction left unmatched. Germline V gives CDR1 LNHDA, CDR2 SQIVND (reference sequence). The CDR3 spans 21 residues. CDR3 bases: TGTGCCAGTAGTACACGCCCGCCTCTAGCGGGGGGGCGGTTAAGTACAGATACGCAGTATTTT. Amino acid sequence: CASSTRPPLAGGRLSTDTQYF.

The chain couples TRBV7-2 to TRBJ1-2; 7 positions agree with TRBD1. CDR1 SGHTA and CDR2 FQGNSA come from the germline V gene. V was pared by 5 bases and J by 8 bases, with 11 bases of the junction left unmatched. This CDR3 spans 14 amino acids. The CDR3 sequence: CASSPRQGVGGYTF. For the CDR3, the DNA is TGTGCCAGCAGCCCTCGACAGGGTGTGGGGGGCTACACCTTC. Based on the CDR3 plus reference TRBV7-2 and TRBJ1-2, the full variable domain is GAGVSQSPSNKVTEKGKDVELRCDPISGHTALYWYRQSLGQGLEFLIYFQGNSAPDKSGLPSDRFSAERTGGSVSTLTIQRTQQEDSAVYLCASSPRQGVGGYTFGSGTRLTVV.

This clone was seen just once. The genes are TRBV7-2 and TRBJ2-3; the match to TRBD2 covers 8 bases. V lost 4 bases and J lost 3; bases outside the gene matches: 12. Germline V lookup: CDR1 SGHTA, CDR2 FQGNSA. This CDR3 comprises 17 residues. CDR3 in amino acids: CASSSDPRGGGTDTQYF. CDR3 DNA: TGTGCCAGCAGCTCGGACCCCCGGGGCGGGGGGACAGATACGCAGTATTTT.

The chain has TRBV5-1 and TRBJ2-5; 7 nucleotides align to TRBD1. Germline V gene sequence: CDR1 SGHRS, CDR2 YFSETQ. The ends lost 3 bases at V and 4 bases at J; junction bases unmatched: 15. The CDR3 runs to 17 residues. The CDR3 coding sequence is TGCGCCAGCAGCTCACCTCCGGGACAGCAAAGGACAGAGACCCAGTACTTC. Translating gives CASSSPPGQQRTETQYF.

V is TRBV28 and J is TRBJ2-1; 14 nucleotides match TRBD2. V dropped 6 bases and J dropped 12; count of bases not matched to a gene: 13. Germline lookup yields CDR1 MDHEN and CDR2 SYDVKM. The CDR3 spans 16 residues. The CDR3: CASRKRWTSGGRGQFF. As DNA, the CDR3 is TGTGCCAGCAGGAAACGCTGGACTAGCGGGGGGAGGGGGCAGTTCTTC.

The J gene is TRBJ2-1, the V gene TRBV5-5; weak D call: TRBD2 (5 bases). This CDR3 is built from 15 residues. CDR1 and CDR2 from the germline V gene are SGHKS and YYEKEE (reference sequence). V was trimmed by 1 base and J by 4 bases, leaving 12 bases between them. CDR3 sequence (DNA): TGTGCCAGCAGCTTGTCCCCTAGCCCTTACAATGAGCAGTTCTTC. Amino acids: CASSLSPSPYNEQFF.

This clone is a singleton in its sample. CDR3 sequence: CASRKRQGSPNSGNTIYF. DNA of the CDR3: TGTGCCAGCAGAAAAAGACAGGGCTCGCCAAACTCTGGAAACACCATATATTTT. The chain employs TRBV7-9 and TRBJ1-3; 7 bases line up with TRBD1. Germline V gives CDR1 SEHNR, CDR2 FQNEAQ (reference sequence). There are 18 residues in the CDR3. The ends lost 6 bases at V and 0 bases at J; junction bases unmatched: 14. The whole variable domain, remainder taken from reference TRBV7-9 and TRBJ1-3, is DTGVSQNPRHKITKRGQNVTFRCDPISEHNRLYWYRQTLGQGPEFLTYFQNEAQLEKSRLLSDRFSAERPKGSFSTLEIQRTEQGDSAMYLCASRKRQGSPNSGNTIYFGEGSWLTVV.

The chain is built from TRBV4-1 and TRBJ1-5; D gene unclear. V was cut by 0 bases and J by 4 bases, with 10 bases left in between. The CDR3 is made up of 15 amino acids. Germline V gives CDR1 MGHRA, CDR2 YSYEKL. In DNA form, the CDR3 reads TGCGCCAGCAGCCAAGAAGTCTCGGTTAATCAGCCCCAGCATTTT. It yields the protein CASSQEVSVNQPQHF.

The V and J genes are TRBV3-1 (or the pseudogene TRBV3-2) and TRBJ2-1; 7 nucleotides align to TRBD2. The CDR3 totals 14 residues. J lost 4 bases, V lost 4 bases, and 4 bases had no gene match. Per germline, CDR1 LGHDT and CDR2 YNNKEL (reference sequence). The CDR3 region has the DNA TGTGCCAGCAGCCTGACTAGCTTGTACAATGAGCAGTTCTTC. Residues: CASSLTSLYNEQFF.